Below are 23 T cell receptor beta chains sequenced from a single sample in a study of OX40 agonist ivuxolimab in advanced cancers. The method was immunoSEQ multiplex PCR; TCRdb's version includes in-frame clones alone and lacks a portion of them. The sample lists about 32,000 clones, around 90% occurring once. The sequencing used CD4+ or CD8+ T cells sorted from blood, collected in a trial of the OX40 agonist ivuxolimab. These receptor sequences come from an adult with an advanced solid tumor such as melanoma, head and neck, liver or kidney cancer.

On this clone itself: The identical CDR3 is also encoded by other nucleotide sequences in the sample. V gene TRBV18 combines with J gene TRBJ2-7; D is uncertain. The CDR3 runs 11 residues. Trimming left V 2 bases short and J 3 bases short, with 2 bases between. Germline loops: CDR1 KGHSH, CDR2 LQKENI. CDR3 coding DNA: TGTGCCAGCTCACCAGGCTACGAGCAGTACTTC. This gives the protein CASSPGYEQYF.

This chain connects TRBV19 to TRBJ1-2; 8 bases are a match to TRBD1. Trimming at V came to 5 bases and at J to 6 bases, leaving 5 bases not matched to a gene. The germline V gene has CDR1 LNHDA and CDR2 SQIVND (reference sequence). The CDR3 has 13 amino acids. The CDR3 is CASSSGQVNGYTF. CDR3 nucleotides: TGTGCCAGTAGTTCGGGACAGGTAAATGGCTACACCTTC.

The chain combines TRBV19 with TRBJ2-3; unclear D gene. With 5 bases removed from V and 4 bases from J, the gap between germline ends came to 7 bases. The CDR3 contains 12 residues. Looked up from germline, CDR1 is LNHDA and CDR2 is SQIVND (reference sequence). CDR3 sequence (DNA): TGTGCCAGTAGTTTCACATCAGATACGCAGTATTTT. Protein: CASSFTSDTQYF. Based on the CDR3 plus reference TRBV19 and TRBJ2-3, the full variable domain is DGGITQSPKYLFRKEGQNVTLSCEQNLNHDAMYWYRQDPGQGLRLIYYSQIVNDFQKGDIAEGYSVSREKKESFPLTVTSAQKNPTAFYLCASSFTSDTQYFGPGTRLTVL.

V gene TRBV28 combines with J gene TRBJ1-2; D not resolved. Trimming removed 6 bases from V and 5 bases from J, with 13 bases in between. The CDR3 sequence is 13 residues long. Germline-derived CDR1 and CDR2 are MDHEN and SYDVKM. The CDR3 DNA follows: TGTGCCAGCAGCCTCGGCAAAAGTTATGGCTACACCTTC. Translating gives CASSLGKSYGYTF.

V gene TRBV7-9 combines with J gene TRBJ2-2; D is tentatively TRBD1 or TRBD2 (5 bases each). CDR1 and CDR2 (germline): SEHNR, FQNEAQ (reference sequence). The CDR3 spans 14 residues. Between the trimmed V and J ends, which lost 3 bases and 3 bases, there was a span of 8 bases. CDR3 in amino acids: CASSFSGHTGELFF. CDR3 in DNA: TGTGCCAGCAGCTTCTCGGGACACACCGGGGAGCTGTTTTTT. Full variable domain (outside the CDR3, taken from reference TRBV7-9 and TRBJ2-2): DTGVSQNPRHKITKRGQNVTFRCDPISEHNRLYWYRQTLGQGPEFLTYFQNEAQLEKSRLLSDRFSAERPKGSFSTLEIQRTEQGDSAMYLCASSFSGHTGELFFGEGSRLTVL.

The chain recombines TRBV9 with TRBJ2-3; no clear D gene. The CDR3 has 16 residues. V was shortened by 1 base and J by 2 bases, with 14 bases between the two germline ends. Germline V CDR1 and CDR2: SGDLS, YYNGEE. CDR3 protein: CASSVFWGLTTDTQYF. CDR3 DNA sequence: TGTGCCAGCAGCGTATTTTGGGGTCTTACCACAGATACGCAGTATTTT.

V and J are TRBV7-3 and TRBJ2-1; 12 positions match TRBD1. Germline CDR1 SGHTA, CDR2 FQGTGA. The CDR3 consists of 14 residues. The V and J ends lost 5 bases and 9 bases, in that order; junction bases with no gene match: 5. The CDR3 loop is CASSPGQGASEQFF. CDR3 sequence (DNA): TGTGCCAGCAGCCCGGGACAGGGGGCTAGTGAGCAGTTCTTC.

The V and J genes are TRBV5-1 and TRBJ2-7; 8 nucleotides agree with TRBD2. This CDR3 is built from 15 residues. Per the germline V gene, CDR1 is SGHRS and CDR2 is YFSETQ. Trimming removed 0 bases from V and 6 bases from J; junction bases left unmatched: 8. For the CDR3, the DNA is TGCGCCAGCAGCTTGGGCCCGATTACTAGCGGCGAGCAGTACTTC. This translates into CASSLGPITSGEQYF. Drawing the rest from reference TRBV5-1 and TRBJ2-7, the complete variable domain is KAGVTQTPRYLIKTRGQQVTLSCSPISGHRSVSWYQQTPGQGLQFLFEYFSETQRNKGNFPGRFSGRQFSNSRSEMNVSTLELGDSALYLCASSLGPITSGEQYFGPGTRLTVT.

In DNA form, the CDR3 reads TGTGCCAGCGGGACAGTGAACTACGAGCAGTACTTC. It yields the protein CASGTVNYEQYF. The J gene is TRBJ2-7, the V gene TRBV2; 7 nucleotides match TRBD1. V was pared by 8 bases and J by 3 bases, with 4 bases of the junction left unmatched. The CDR3 runs to 12 residues. Germline CDR1 SNHLY, CDR2 FYNNEI.

V and J are TRBV30 and TRBJ1-1; no definite D call. Trimming removed 5 bases from V and 5 bases from J, with 9 bases in between. The CDR3 spans 11 residues. CDR1 and CDR2 from the germline V gene are GTSNPN and SVGIG (reference sequence). This chain's CDR3 is CAWGDVTEAFF. CDR3 bases: TGTGCCTGGGGGGATGTGACTGAAGCTTTCTTT.

This clone was detected only once. The V call is TRBV7-2, the J call TRBJ2-5; perhaps TRBD1 as D (6 bases). The length of the CDR3 is 14 residues. Germline-derived CDR1 and CDR2 are SGHTA and FQGNSA. Trimming pared 4 bases from V and 8 bases from J, leaving 17 bases between. The CDR3 loop is CASSSITGRETQYF. The CDR3 region has the DNA TGTGCCAGCAGCTCCATTACAGGGCGAGAAACCCAGTACTTC.

V is TRBV9 and J is TRBJ2-1; 9 bases agree with TRBD1. The CDR3 sequence is 16 residues long. V was pared by 0 bases and J by 2 bases, with 3 bases of the junction left unmatched. Germline V gene sequence: CDR1 SGDLS, CDR2 YYNGEE. The CDR3 bases are TGTGCCAGCAGCGTAGCTTGGACAGGGGCCTACAATGAGCAGTTCTTC. Protein product: CASSVAWTGAYNEQFF.

The chain links TRBV7-8 to TRBJ1-5; D gene uncertain. The CDR3 sequence is 19 residues long. CDR1 and CDR2 from the germline V gene are SGHVS and FQNEAQ. The V end lost 5 bases, the J end lost 0 bases, and 23 bases lay between the germline ends. CDR3 sequence: CASSPTRDVSLYSNQPQHF. CDR3 coding DNA: TGTGCCAGCAGCCCTACCCGAGACGTCTCGTTATATAGCAATCAGCCCCAGCATTTT.

The rearrangement joins TRBV10-3 to TRBJ2-7; tentatively, D is TRBD1 or TRBD2 (7 bases each). This CDR3 is built from 15 residues. Between the trimmed V and J ends, which lost 3 bases and 2 bases, there was a span of 14 bases. Looked up from germline, CDR1 is ENHRY and CDR2 is SYGVKD. The CDR3: CAISDPGGDPYEQYF. DNA of the CDR3: TGTGCCATCAGTGACCCAGGGGGGGATCCCTACGAGCAGTACTTC.

In DNA form, the CDR3 reads TGTGCCACCTTTCCGGCGGGGGGCGCGCAAGGAAACACCATATATTTT. It specifies CATFPAGGAQGNTIYF. The V call is TRBV28, the J call TRBJ1-3, with D maybe TRBD1 (6 bases). This CDR3 has 16 residues. Trimming pared 10 bases from V and 4 bases from J, leaving 23 bases between. Germline-derived CDR1 and CDR2 are MDHEN and SYDVKM.

This chain uses TRBV9 with TRBJ1-1; no reliable D call. V lost 4 bases and J 0 bases, leaving 13 bases between the germline ends. This CDR3 is built from 15 residues. Germline V gene lookup returns CDR1 SGDLS and CDR2 YYNGEE. The CDR3 DNA reads TGTGCCAGCAGCCCCCTTGGAGAGATGAACACTGAAGCTTTCTTT. This codes for CASSPLGEMNTEAFF.

The chain couples TRBV30 to TRBJ2-7; D possibly corresponds to TRBD1 (6 bases). CDR3 length equals 15 residues. With 3 bases removed from V and 5 bases from J, the gap between germline ends came to 20 bases. Germline values: CDR1 GTSNPN, CDR2 SVGIG (reference sequence). The CDR3 reads CAWSFMGAPTNEQYF. Written as DNA, the CDR3 is TGTGCCTGGAGCTTCATGGGGGCTCCGACGAACGAGCAGTACTTC.

The CDR3 region is CASTPEGGELFF. The CDR3 DNA sequence: TGTGCCAGCACCCCCGAGGGCGGGGAGCTGTTTTTT. This chain uses TRBV28 with TRBJ2-2; D possibly corresponds to TRBD2 (5 bases). V was pared by 7 bases and J by 7 bases, with 10 bases between. Germline assignment: CDR1 MDHEN and CDR2 SYDVKM. The CDR3 is made up of 12 amino acids.

The V gene is TRBV27, the J gene TRBJ2-1; TRBD2 matches at 7 bases. The ends lost 3 bases at V and 8 bases at J; junction bases unmatched: 7. In germline, CDR1 is MNHEY, CDR2 SMNVEV (reference sequence). CDR3 size: 14 residues. The CDR3 is CASSLVAAGDEQFF. CDR3 DNA: TGTGCCAGCAGTTTGGTAGCCGCGGGGGATGAGCAGTTCTTC.

The CDR3: CASSQDQGTQYF. The CDR3 bases are TGCGCCAGCAGCCAAGATCAGGGGACCCAGTACTTC. V gene TRBV4-1 combines with J gene TRBJ2-5; weak D call: TRBD1 (5 bases). The V and J ends lost 0 bases and 7 bases respectively, with 6 bases between them. Germline V gives CDR1 MGHRA, CDR2 YSYEKL. This CDR3 is 12 amino acids long.

The J gene is TRBJ1-5, the V gene TRBV27; 9 bases match TRBD1. CDR1 and CDR2 from the germline V gene are MNHEY and SMNVEV (reference sequence). The junction had 8 bases not matched to a gene; V was cut back by 0 bases and J by 11 bases. CDR3 size: 15 residues. In nucleotides, the CDR3 is TGTGCCAGCAGTTTATCGGGGGGACAGGGAGTGTCCCAGCATTTT. Its protein is CASSLSGGQGVSQHF.

J is TRBJ2-7 and V is TRBV6-5, with 9 nucleotides matching TRBD1. Germline CDR1 reads MNHEY; CDR2 reads SVGAGI. Losses at the gene ends were 6 bases for V and 1 base for J; bases not matched to a gene: 4. This CDR3 has 14 amino acids. CDR3 coding DNA: TGTGCCAGCAGCCCCGGGACAGGGTCCTACGAGCAGTACTTC. This gives the protein CASSPGTGSYEQYF.

This chain links TRBV2 with TRBJ2-7; D is unresolved. The V and J ends lost 8 bases and 3 bases respectively, with 11 bases between them. The germline V gene encodes CDR1 SNHLY and CDR2 FYNNEI. The CDR3 is made up of 12 amino acids. The CDR3 DNA is TGTGCCAGCTCCGGTTCATACTACGAGCAGTACTTC. Amino acids: CASSGSYYEQYF.